A single sample gave rise to the 20 T cell receptor beta chains below, sequenced in a study of graft-versus-host responses after intestinal transplantation. What these receptors recognize is not known. Some clones are missing from TCRdb's copy, which holds only in-frame ones; the method was immunoSEQ multiplex PCR. Here the sample spans 130,000 or so clones, 80% to 95% being singletons. This specimen was unstimulated CD4+ T cells sorted from spleen or lymph node cells, taken before intestinal transplant. The receptor set was obtained from a human donor who received an intestinal transplant.

This clone was seen once. The chain links TRBV11-3 to TRBJ2-1; 8 bases are shared with TRBD1. The CDR3 has 15 residues. Germline lookup yields CDR1 SGHNT and CDR2 YENEEA. The V segment lost 5 bases and the J segment 5 bases; nucleotides outside the gene matches: 8. CDR3 in amino acids: CASSTQGQVDNEQFF. The CDR3 DNA follows: TGTGCCAGCAGCACCCAGGGACAGGTCGACAATGAGCAGTTCTTC. The full variable domain, rest sourced from reference TRBV11-3 and TRBJ2-1, is EAGVVQSPRYKIIEKKQPVAFWCNPISGHNTLYWYLQNLGQGPELLIRYENEEAVDDSQLPKDRFSAERLKGVDSTLKIQPAELGDSAVYLCASSTQGQVDNEQFFGPGTRLTVL.

The chain has TRBV5-1 and TRBJ1-6; weak D call: TRBD1 (5 bases). Germline V CDR1 and CDR2: SGHRS, YFSETQ. The CDR3 has 15 amino acids. V was shortened by 0 bases and J by 8 bases, with 12 bases between the two germline ends. Here the CDR3 DNA reads TGCGCCAGCAGCTTGGGTGAGGGGCGAGATTCACCCCTCCACTTT. Translation: CASSLGEGRDSPLHF. The full variable domain, with the rest looked up from reference TRBV5-1 and TRBJ1-6, is KAGVTQTPRYLIKTRGQQVTLSCSPISGHRSVSWYQQTPGQGLQFLFEYFSETQRNKGNFPGRFSGRQFSNSRSEMNVSTLELGDSALYLCASSLGEGRDSPLHFGNGTRLTVT.

The chain couples TRBV7-9 to TRBJ2-7; 7 bases agree with TRBD2. There are 15 residues in the CDR3. CDR1 is SEHNR, CDR2 FQNEAQ, per germline (reference sequence). The V gene end was trimmed by 4 bases and the J gene end by 0 bases; junction bases not matched to a gene: 6. The CDR3 sequence is CASSSDTSASYEQYF. The CDR3 DNA is TGTGCCAGCAGCTCTGATACTAGCGCCTCCTACGAGCAGTACTTC.

This clone was observed once. This chain connects TRBV7-2 to TRBJ2-3; the match to TRBD2 covers 9 bases. V gave up 1 base and J gave up 4 bases; unmatched junction bases: 3. This CDR3 has 15 amino acids. Germline V lookup: CDR1 SGHTA, CDR2 FQGNSA. In DNA, the CDR3 is TGTGCCAGCAGCTTAGATGGCGGGAGGGCAGATACGCAGTATTTT. Protein: CASSLDGGRADTQYF.

V gene TRBV2 combines with J gene TRBJ2-5; unclear D gene. There are 11 residues in the CDR3. Between the trimmed V and J ends, which lost 6 bases and 4 bases, there was a span of 6 bases. Germline assignment: CDR1 SNHLY and CDR2 FYNNEI. The DNA of the CDR3 is TGTGCCAGCAGGGTAGGAGAGACCCAGTACTTC. Its protein product is CASRVGETQYF.

As to this clone: One end of the junction is discordant with germline, which a read error may explain. The chain joins TRBV7-9 to TRBJ2-5; tentative D call: TRBD1 (5 bases). The CDR3 runs to 12 residues. Germline CDR1 reads SEHNR; CDR2 reads FQNEAQ (reference sequence). The CDR3 sequence: CASRDKQETQHF. CDR3 nucleotide sequence: TGTGCCAGCAGGGACAAGCAAGAGACCCAGCACTTC.

The chain employs TRBV5-4 and TRBJ2-7; a weak D match, TRBD2 (6 bases). Deletions cut 1 base from V and 0 bases from J, with 11 bases between. Per germline, CDR1 SGHNT and CDR2 YYREEE (reference sequence). This CDR3 spans 15 amino acids. The CDR3 coding sequence is TGTGCCAGCAGCTTGAGAGGGAGGTTCTCCTACGAGCAGTACTTC. Its translation is CASSLRGRFSYEQYF. Based on the CDR3 plus reference TRBV5-4 and TRBJ2-7, the full variable domain is ETGVTQSPTHLIKTRGQQVTLRCSSQSGHNTVSWYQQALGQGPQFIFQYYREEENGRGNFPPRFSGLQFPNYSSELNVNALELDDSALYLCASSLRGRFSYEQYFGPGTRLTVT.

This chain joins TRBV28 and TRBJ2-1, with D perhaps given as TRBD1 or TRBD2 (5 bases each). Trimming removed 5 bases at V and 6 bases at J, with 17 bases between. This CDR3 is built from 15 residues. Looked up from germline, CDR1 is MDHEN and CDR2 is SYDVKM. The CDR3 sequence is CASSPGPPAPNEQFF. The DNA for the CDR3 is TGTGCCAGCAGTCCGGGACCCCCAGCCCCCAATGAGCAGTTCTTC.

This chain links TRBV15 with TRBJ2-7; possibly TRBD1 for D (6 bases). The CDR3 is 14 amino acids. Trimming cost V 1 base and J 11 bases, with 18 bases left between them. Germline assignment: CDR1 LNHNV and CDR2 YYDKDF (reference sequence). For the CDR3, the DNA is TGTGCCACCAGCAGAGGGGACATAGAGTTGGGGGAGTACTTC. Translating gives CATSRGDIELGEYF.

The chain couples TRBV6-5 to TRBJ2-3; D perhaps matches TRBD1 (6 bases). CDR1 is MNHEY, CDR2 SVGAGI, per germline. The CDR3 extends over 15 amino acids. The V end lost 5 bases, the J end lost 0 bases, and 12 bases lay between the germline ends. The DNA of the CDR3 is TGTGCCAGCAGTCTCCTAGGGACAAGCACAGATACGCAGTATTTT. Translating gives CASSLLGTSTDTQYF.

The chain couples TRBV27 to TRBJ1-6, with D unresolved. Germline CDR1 and CDR2: MNHEY and SMNVEV (reference sequence). CDR3 size: 13 residues. V was clipped by 7 bases and J by 7 bases, with 11 bases between them. The CDR3 nucleotides are TGTGCCAGCACCATAAAGAGGAATTCACCCCTCCACTTT. This translates into CASTIKRNSPLHF.

The CDR3 loop reads CSVKKNTEAFF. Written as DNA, the CDR3 is TGCAGCGTGAAAAAAAACACTGAAGCTTTCTTT. The V gene is TRBV29-1, the J gene TRBJ1-1, with D uncertain. The CDR3 sequence is 11 residues long. The V and J ends lost 6 bases and 2 bases respectively, with 7 bases between them. Germline V gene sequence: CDR1 SQVTM, CDR2 ANQGSEA.

The chain is built from TRBV27 and TRBJ2-1, with TRBD2 matching 8 bases. The J segment lost 6 bases and the V segment lost 7 bases, leaving 5 bases of the junction unmatched. There are 13 residues in the CDR3. CDR1 is MNHEY, CDR2 SMNVEV, per germline (reference sequence). The CDR3 here is CASTPGTSNEQFF. Written as DNA, the CDR3 is TGTGCCAGCACCCCCGGGACTAGCAATGAGCAGTTCTTC.

J is TRBJ2-7 and V is TRBV5-1, with TRBD1 as a possible D gene (6 bases). Germline V gives CDR1 SGHRS, CDR2 YFSETQ. CDR3 size: 16 residues. The V end lost 0 bases, the J end lost 7 bases, and 20 bases lay between the germline ends. The DNA of the CDR3 is TGCGCCAGCAGCTTGGTAAAGGACAGTCTTGAAGCGGAGCAGTACTTC. This gives the protein CASSLVKDSLEAEQYF.

The J gene is TRBJ2-7, the V gene TRBV27; 14 bases match TRBD2. Germline lookup yields CDR1 MNHEY and CDR2 SMNVEV (reference sequence). V was pared by 4 bases and J by 6 bases, with 14 bases of the junction left unmatched. The CDR3 contains 18 residues. Here the CDR3 DNA reads TGTGCCAGCAGTTCACCGGGACTAGCGGGAGTAAAAGGGGCCGAGCAGTACTTC. Encoded protein: CASSSPGLAGVKGAEQYF.

Concerning this clone itself: Other DNA sequences of this sample code for an identical CDR3. V gene TRBV5-1 combines with J gene TRBJ2-5; tentative D call: TRBD1 (5 bases). The CDR3 runs to 13 residues. In germline, CDR1 is SGHRS, CDR2 YFSETQ. V dropped 4 bases and J dropped 4 bases, with 11 bases sitting between them. The DNA for the CDR3 is TGCGCCAGCAGCCATGGCCAGGGAGAGACCCAGTACTTC. Translating it yields CASSHGQGETQYF.

This clone appeared once. The chain recombines TRBV5-6 with TRBJ2-7, with D tentatively TRBD1 (6 bases). V was clipped by 5 bases and J by 6 bases, with 18 bases between them. Germline values: CDR1 SGHDT, CDR2 YYEEEE. The CDR3 sequence is 14 residues long. This CDR3 is CASRVTGMKGEQYF. The CDR3 bases are TGTGCCAGCAGAGTTACAGGGATGAAGGGCGAGCAGTACTTC.

This rearrangement joins TRBV28 to TRBJ1-4; D remains unclear. Trimming removed 3 bases from V and 10 bases from J, with 12 bases in between. Germline CDR1 MDHEN, CDR2 SYDVKM. The CDR3 totals 13 residues. This chain's CDR3 is CASSFSGSGKLFF. Here the CDR3 DNA reads TGTGCCAGCAGTTTTTCGGGATCAGGAAAACTGTTTTTT.

CDR3 DNA sequence: TGTGCCAGTAGTCCTCGACGGGGCAATCAGCCCCAGCATTTT. Translation gives CASSPRRGNQPQHF. The V and J genes are TRBV19 and TRBJ1-5; D gene uncertain. Trimming removed 5 bases from V and 2 bases from J, with 10 bases in between. CDR1 is LNHDA and CDR2 is SQIVND in the germline V gene (reference sequence). The CDR3 has 14 amino acids.

The rearrangement uses TRBV30 and TRBJ2-3, with D perhaps matching TRBD2 (5 bases). V was pared by 2 bases and J by 1 base, with 13 bases between. This CDR3 is built from 15 residues. The germline CDR1 and CDR2 sequences are GTSNPN and SVGIG (reference sequence). The CDR3 sequence: CAWSRTRGGTDTQYF. The CDR3 bases are TGTGCCTGGAGTCGAACTAGAGGAGGCACAGATACGCAGTATTTT.